The rows below give T cell receptor beta chains drawn from one sample of a study of cytomegalovirus exposure and HLA in healthy donors. Libraries were prepared by immunoSEQ multiplex PCR; TCRdb keeps only in-frame clonotypes and omits some of them. The sample lists around 120,000 clones, around 71% occurring once. Material: PBMCs. The source of these receptors is a woman aged 55-75 years in good health and CMV-seropositive. Each CDR3 is given with its conserved first and last residue. Each record gives: D gene, J gene, V gene, clone size, CDR3 DNA, CDR3 protein. The D gene is left open where the match is weak. The size of a clone is reported for some rows only, either as once, few or many, or as a class for expanded clones.

>NA|TRBJ1-1|TRBV29-1|once
TGCAGCGCCTCCGGGACTCTGAACACTGAAGCTTTCTTT
CSASGTLNTEAFF
>TRBD1|TRBJ2-6|TRBV29-1|NA
TGCAGCGTTGCAGGATATAGGACAGGTTCTGGGGCCAACGTCCTGACTTTC
CSVAGYRTGSGANVLTF
>NA|TRBJ2-5|TRBV7-2|NA
TGTGCCAGCAGCTTAGTGGGGTCCGCCAGGGGTGAAGAGACCCAGTACTTC
CASSLVGSARGEETQYF
>TRBD1|TRBJ1-5|TRBV19|few
TGTGCCAGTAGTATGACTCCACGACAGGGGGGAAATCAGCCCCAGCATTTT
CASSMTPRQGGNQPQHF
>TRBD2|TRBJ2-2|TRBV18|NA
TGTGCCAGCTCCCCGAGGGATAGCGGGATCACCGGGGAGCTGTTTTTT
CASSPRDSGITGELFF
>NA|TRBJ2-5|TRBV5-1|NA
TGCGCCAGCAGCTTGGGCTCAACAGGAAGCCAAGAGACCCAGTACTTC
CASSLGSTGSQETQYF
>TRBD1|TRBJ2-3|TRBV6-5|NA
TGTGCCAGCAGTTACGCCGGGACAGGGGGCCCCGATACGCAGTATTTT
CASSYAGTGGPDTQYF
>NA|TRBJ2-3|TRBV10-2|few
TGCGCCAGCAGTGACGCAGGGGTTAGCACAGATACGCAGTATTTT
CASSDAGVSTDTQYF
>NA|TRBJ1-2|TRBV7-9|NA
TGTTCCAGCAGCTTCGCCTCGGACTCCTCTGGCTACACCTTC
CSSSFASDSSGYTF
>TRBD1|TRBJ1-5|TRBV5-6|NA
TGTGCCAGCAGCCCATGGAGACAGGGAAGCAATCAGCCCCAGCATTTT
CASSPWRQGSNQPQHF
>NA|TRBJ2-7|TRBV9|NA
TGTGCCAGCCTCCACAGGCTCCACGAGCAGTACTTC
CASLHRLHEQYF
>NA|TRBJ2-7|TRBV2|NA
TGTGCCAGTAACCGGGGGTACGAGCAGTACTTC
CASNRGYEQYF
>TRBD1|TRBJ2-7|TRBV10-3|NA
TGTGCCATCACCACAGGGGGCTTGTACGAGCAGTACTTC
CAITTGGLYEQYF
>NA|TRBJ2-6|TRBV7-6|once
TGTGCCAGCGCAGGCGACAACTCTGGGGCCAACGTCCTGACTTTC
CASAGDNSGANVLTF
>NA|TRBJ1-1|TRBV4-1|few
TGCGCCAGCAGCCAAGATAACCGGGGGTACACTGAAGCTTTCTTT
CASSQDNRGYTEAFF
>TRBD2|TRBJ2-3|TRBV7-9|once
TGTGCCAGCAGCTTAAGGAGTGGGGGGACTAGCGGAGGCACAGATACGCAGTATTTT
CASSLRSGGTSGGTDTQYF
>NA|TRBJ2-1|TRBV5-1|NA
TGCGCCAGCAGCTCTCTTGGGGGGAGCTCCTACAATGAGCAGTTCTTC
CASSSLGGSSYNEQFF
>TRBD2|TRBJ2-7|TRBV18|NA
TGTGCCAGCTCACCTCCGGGACTAGTGTCTCGCGAGCAGTACTTC
CASSPPGLVSREQYF
>TRBD2|TRBJ2-1|TRBV7-9|NA
TGTGCCAGCAGCCCAACTAGCGGGATGGAGCAGTTCTTC
CASSPTSGMEQFF
>TRBD2|TRBJ2-7|TRBV6-5|NA
TGTGCCAGCAAGAGCGGGGGGCCCCCCTACGAGCAGTACTTC
CASKSGGPPYEQYF
>TRBD1|TRBJ1-1|TRBV29-1|NA
TGCAGCGCTAGAGGAGAAACAGGGGGAAAGACTGAAGCTTTCTTT
CSARGETGGKTEAFF
>TRBD2|TRBJ2-7|TRBV19|NA
TGTGCCAGTAGTATGGGACTAGCTGCCGAGCAGTACTTC
CASSMGLAAEQYF
>NA|TRBJ1-1|TRBV6-1|NA
TGTGCCAGCAGTGAAACCCTAAACACTGAAGCTTTCTTT
CASSETLNTEAFF